These 15 T cell receptor beta chains came from one sample sequenced in a study of T-cell memory formation after mild COVID-19. TCRdb analysed the 5' RACE reads with MiXCR anew, one entry per CDR3 protein. Of 300,000 to 350,000 distinct CDR3 sequences listed, approximately 15% are singletons. The sample taken for sequencing was PBMCs or a T cell subset sorted from them (not recorded which). These receptors were collected from a man between 18 and 35 years old who had mild COVID-19 (a few samples of this study predate the infection). Cell type and time point are not known.

CDR3 amino acids: CASSLEGTGFSDTQYF. The CDR3 region has the DNA TGTGCCAGCAGCTTAGAAGGGACAGGGTTTTCAGATACGCAGTATTTT. J is TRBJ2-3 and V is TRBV7-6; 9 bases align to TRBD1. CDR1 and CDR2 from the germline V gene are SGHVS and FNYEAQ. Unmatched junction bases numbered 6, after V lost 1 base and J lost 4 bases. This CDR3 has 16 amino acids.

This clonotype was observed at least ten times. The rearrangement joins TRBV5-1 to TRBJ1-3; D is unresolved. The germline gives CDR1 SGHRS, CDR2 YFSETQ. Trimming cost V 4 bases and J 1 base, with 9 bases left between them. This CDR3 comprises 14 residues. The CDR3 here is CASSPYSSGNTIYF. CDR3 nucleotide sequence: TGCGCCAGCAGCCCGTATTCGTCTGGAAACACCATATATTTT.

This clonotype was counted between two and nine times. The V and J genes are TRBV7-2 and TRBJ2-1; D perhaps matches TRBD1 (6 bases). The ends were cut back, 4 bases at V and 3 bases at J, with 16 bases in the middle. Per germline, CDR1 SGHTA and CDR2 FQGNSA. The CDR3 spans 16 residues. In DNA, the CDR3 is TGTGCCAGCAGCTCGAGACCGGGACATCTCTACAATGAGCAGTTCTTC. Translating gives CASSSRPGHLYNEQFF.

This chain links TRBV5-1 with TRBJ2-7; D call uncertain. With 2 bases removed from V and 3 bases from J, the gap between germline ends came to 6 bases. The CDR3 contains 12 residues. Germline values: CDR1 SGHRS, CDR2 YFSETQ. Here the CDR3 DNA reads TGCGCCAGCAGCTTTTGGGGCTACGAGCAGTACTTC. Protein: CASSFWGYEQYF.

The chain links TRBV19 to TRBJ2-1; 11 bases align to TRBD2. The V and J ends lost 3 bases and 9 bases, in that order; junction bases with no gene match: 7. The CDR3 sequence is 15 residues long. Germline CDR1 LNHDA, CDR2 SQIVND (reference sequence). The CDR3 bases are TGTGCCAGTAGTATTGGGACTAGCGGAGCGGGTGAGCAGTTCTTC. Protein: CASSIGTSGAGEQFF.

V and J are TRBV3-1 and TRBJ1-2; 10 nucleotides align to TRBD1. V shed 4 bases and J 8 bases; nucleotides not matched to a gene: 10. The CDR3 totals 15 residues. From germline, CDR1 is LGHDT and CDR2 YNNKEL (reference sequence). CDR3 sequence (DNA): TGTGCCAGCAGCCCCACACCCGGGACAGGGGACGGCTACACCTTC. Translating gives CASSPTPGTGDGYTF.

The chain employs TRBV12-3 or TRBV12-4 and TRBJ2-1; D not certain. Trimming stripped 2 bases from V and 10 bases from J, with 6 bases between. The CDR3 contains 11 residues. The CDR3 reads CASSLMEEQFF. The CDR3, as DNA: TGTGCCAGCAGTTTAATGGAAGAGCAGTTCTTC.

The J gene is TRBJ2-7, the V gene TRBV5-6, with TRBD1 matching 7 bases. The junction had 10 bases not matched to a gene; V was cut back by 4 bases and J by 6 bases. The CDR3 extends over 14 amino acids. Germline-derived CDR1 and CDR2 are SGHDT and YYEEEE. CDR3 amino acids: CASSPGQALLEQYF. In DNA form, the CDR3 reads TGTGCCAGCAGCCCCGGACAGGCGCTTCTCGAGCAGTACTTC.

V and J are TRBV19 and TRBJ2-3; D might be TRBD1 (6 bases). Germline V gives CDR1 LNHDA, CDR2 SQIVND (reference sequence). The CDR3 extends over 15 amino acids. V was shortened by 4 bases and J by 2 bases, with 13 bases between the two germline ends. The CDR3 DNA reads TGTGCCAGTAGTAGGACAGATCCGCTCACAGATACGCAGTATTTT. This gives the protein CASSRTDPLTDTQYF.

The chain joins TRBV7-2 to TRBJ2-1, with D hard to call. Between the trimmed V and J ends, which lost 5 bases and 6 bases, there was a span of 14 bases. The CDR3 is 14 amino acids. Germline CDR1 and CDR2: SGHTA and FQGNSA. The CDR3 loop is CASSRPLGRNEQFF. The CDR3 bases are TGTGCCAGCAGCCGCCCCCTAGGACGCAATGAGCAGTTCTTC. Looking up the rest from reference TRBV7-2 and TRBJ2-1 gives the full variable domain: GAGVSQSPSNKVTEKGKDVELRCDPISGHTALYWYRQSLGQGLEFLIYFQGNSAPDKSGLPSDRFSAERTGGSVSTLTIQRTQQEDSAVYLCASSRPLGRNEQFFGPGTRLTVL.

V gene TRBV11-2 combines with J gene TRBJ2-2; D is unresolved. V gave up 5 bases and J gave up 2 bases, with 15 bases separating them. Germline V gene data show CDR1 as SGHAT and CDR2 as FQNNGV. The CDR3 totals 16 residues. CDR3 amino acids: CASSPGLGGNTGELFF. The CDR3 DNA sequence: TGTGCCAGCAGCCCCGGGCTCGGCGGTAACACCGGGGAGCTGTTTTTT.

This clonotype was detected only a few times. The chain has TRBV6-6 and TRBJ2-3; no reliable D call. Germline CDR1 MNHNY, CDR2 SVGAGI (reference sequence). Trimming removed 0 bases at V and 10 bases at J, with 17 bases between. This CDR3 contains 15 residues. The CDR3 nucleotides read TGTGCCAGCAGTTACTCGTCCGCGTGGCGTCTCTCGCAGTATTTT. It specifies CASSYSSAWRLSQYF.

The chain uses TRBV7-2 and TRBJ2-1; perhaps TRBD1 as D (5 bases). The V gene lost 2 bases and the J gene lost 12 bases, with 11 bases spanning the gap. Germline CDR1 reads SGHTA; CDR2 reads FQGNSA. The CDR3 has 12 amino acids. The CDR3 DNA sequence: TGTGCCAGCAGCTTACAGGGCGATGGGCAGTTCTTC. Translated, it gives CASSLQGDGQFF.

This clonotype has a count of ten or more. The chain uses TRBV12-3 or TRBV12-4 and TRBJ2-3; unclear D gene. The CDR3 is 13 residues long. V gave up 4 bases and J gave up 0 bases, with 5 bases separating them. Here the CDR3 DNA reads TGTGCCAGCAGTTGGGGAAGCACAGATACGCAGTATTTT. This translates into CASSWGSTDTQYF.

This clonotype has only a few counts. The genes are TRBV2 and TRBJ1-3; no definite D call. Trimming cost V 2 bases and J 4 bases, with 9 bases left between them. The germline V gene encodes CDR1 SNHLY and CDR2 FYNNEI. The CDR3 covers 14 residues. The CDR3 spells CASSETLSGNTIYF. The CDR3 region has the DNA TGTGCCAGCAGTGAAACACTGTCCGGAAACACCATATATTTT.